The 6 T cell receptor beta chains reported below all come from one sample, sequenced in a study of T-cell reconstitution after alpha-beta-depleted transplantation in children. This sample's TCRbeta library carried unique molecular identifier barcodes. Using its own MiXCR run on the PCR reads, TCRdb lists one record per CDR3 protein. In the table there are about 610,000 distinct CDR3 sequences, about 10% of which are singletons. This specimen consisted of PBMCs from the stem cell graft donor, obtained from the stem cell graft. These receptors were taken from a human donor who donated a stem cell graft to a child with acute myeloid leukemia.

This clonotype has just a few counts. The chain couples TRBV29-1 to TRBJ1-2; no firm D call. Germline V CDR1 and CDR2: SQVTM, ANQGSEA. V was shortened by 7 bases and J by 3 bases, with 18 bases between the two germline ends. This CDR3 region has 14 residues. In DNA form, the CDR3 reads TGCAGCGCCAACAGTCCCCGGAGGGACTATGGCTACACCTTC. Encoded protein: CSANSPRRDYGYTF.

V usage is TRBV12-3 or TRBV12-4 and J usage is TRBJ2-2; no reliable D call. The CDR3 is 12 residues long. Trimming took 7 bases from V and 5 from J, leaving 8 bases between them. The CDR3 reads CASNARTGELFF. DNA of the CDR3: TGTGCCAGCAATGCTAGGACCGGGGAGCTGTTTTTT.

This clonotype has just a few counts. The chain joins TRBV12-3 or TRBV12-4 to TRBJ2-2, with a tentative D call TRBD1 (7 bases). V lost 5 bases, J lost 5 bases, and 15 bases lay in between. This CDR3 comprises 15 residues. CDR3 bases: TGTGCCAGCAGTCCCGCGGGACAGAATACCGGGGAGCTGTTTTTT. Translation gives CASSPAGQNTGELFF.

This clonotype turned up a few times. The chain recombines TRBV5-1 with TRBJ2-7; D gene ambiguous. Germline CDR1 is SGHRS and CDR2 is YFSETQ. With 4 bases removed from V and 5 bases from J, the gap between germline ends came to 10 bases. This CDR3 has 12 amino acids. The CDR3 nucleotides read TGCGCCAGCAGCGCTACTTCCCACGAGCAGTACTTC. Encoded protein: CASSATSHEQYF. Using reference TRBV5-1 and TRBJ2-7 for the parts outside the CDR3, the full variable domain is KAGVTQTPRYLIKTRGQQVTLSCSPISGHRSVSWYQQTPGQGLQFLFEYFSETQRNKGNFPGRFSGRQFSNSRSEMNVSTLELGDSALYLCASSATSHEQYFGPGTRLTVT.

This clonotype was observed a handful of times. This chain connects TRBV5-1 to TRBJ1-1; no clear D. Germline lookup yields CDR1 SGHRS and CDR2 YFSETQ. The CDR3 covers 15 residues. V lost 4 bases, J lost 0 bases, and 13 bases lay in between. Here the CDR3 DNA reads TGCGCCAGCAGCCCCAATAATTTAATGAACACTGAAGCTTTCTTT. Amino acid sequence: CASSPNNLMNTEAFF.

This clonotype came up many times. In DNA form, the CDR3 reads TGTGCCAGCACGAGTGGGACGAAGACCCAGTACTTC. The encoded protein is CASTSGTKTQYF. V usage is TRBV28 and J usage is TRBJ2-5, with D perhaps assigned TRBD1 or TRBD2 (5 bases each). The ends were cut back, 7 bases at V and 6 bases at J, with 12 bases in the middle. From germline, CDR1 is MDHEN and CDR2 SYDVKM. This CDR3 contains 12 residues.